These 16 T cell receptor beta chains originate from one sample sequenced in a study of T cells after yellow fever vaccination. TCRdb ran MiXCR on the 5' RACE reads and lists one entry per CDR3 protein. The sample lists approximately 250,000 distinct CDR3 sequences, roughly 5.2% occurring once. The specimen was CD4+ T cells sorted from PBMCs, collected on the day of the yellow fever booster vaccination. The receptors originated from a man aged 18-30 years who received the YFV17D yellow fever vaccine.

This clonotype was seen more than once but under ten times. V is TRBV3-1 and J is TRBJ2-1, with a weak D call TRBD2 (6 bases). This CDR3 spans 15 amino acids. Germline lookup yields CDR1 LGHDT and CDR2 YNNKEL (reference sequence). With 1 base removed from V and 8 bases from J, the gap between germline ends came to 15 bases. This CDR3 reads CASSQVGQPSDEQFF. The CDR3 region has the DNA TGTGCCAGCAGCCAAGTCGGGCAGCCTAGCGATGAGCAGTTCTTC.

The chain is built from TRBV6-5 and TRBJ1-2, with 9 bases identical to TRBD1. The length of the CDR3 is 14 residues. V was clipped by 2 bases and J by 7 bases; unmatched bases: 5. Germline V CDR1 and CDR2: MNHEY, SVGAGI. The CDR3 sequence is CASSYGTGMFGYTF. CDR3 DNA sequence: TGTGCCAGCAGTTACGGGACAGGGATGTTTGGCTACACCTTC.

This clonotype has only a few counts. The rearrangement links TRBV5-8 to TRBJ1-2, with TRBD1 matching 7 bases. The CDR3 runs to 16 residues. The trim removed 7 bases at V and 4 bases at J, leaving 16 bases unmatched. Germline V CDR1 and CDR2: SGHTS, YDEGEE. The CDR3 DNA reads as TGTGCCAGCCCCACCGGGGGTACAGGGGTAATCTATGGCTACACCTTC. Translated, it gives CASPTGGTGVIYGYTF.

This clonotype occurred many times. The chain has TRBV5-1 and TRBJ1-2, with D hard to call. Germline assignment: CDR1 SGHRS and CDR2 YFSETQ. CDR3 length: 15 residues. V gave up 0 bases and J gave up 6 bases, with 15 bases separating them. CDR3 in amino acids: CASSLAVGQADGYTF. DNA for the CDR3: TGCGCCAGCAGCTTGGCGGTAGGTCAAGCAGATGGCTACACCTTC.

The chain's CDR3 is CSVVDRVIYEQYF. CDR3 sequence (DNA): TGCAGCGTTGTGGACAGGGTCATCTACGAGCAGTACTTC. The chain uses TRBV29-1 and TRBJ2-7, with 8 nucleotides matching TRBD1. Germline V gene lookup returns CDR1 SQVTM and CDR2 ANQGSEA. The V segment lost 4 bases and the J segment 3 bases; nucleotides outside the gene matches: 5. There are 13 residues in the CDR3.

The J gene is TRBJ1-1, the V gene TRBV7-2; perhaps TRBD1 as D (6 bases). The CDR3 is 15 residues long. Trimming removed 5 bases from V and 0 bases from J, with 13 bases in between. CDR1 and CDR2 from the germline V gene are SGHTA and FQGNSA. CDR3 region: CASSTQQGLNTEAFF. DNA of the CDR3: TGTGCCAGCAGCACCCAACAGGGATTGAACACTGAAGCTTTCTTT.

This clonotype came up a few times. The chain combines TRBV7-9 with TRBJ1-1; D is unresolved. CDR3 length equals 14 residues. CDR1 SEHNR and CDR2 FQNEAQ come from the germline V gene (reference sequence). V was trimmed by 5 bases and J by 5 bases, leaving 15 bases between them. CDR3 residues: CASSLAGIGTEAFF. The CDR3, as DNA: TGTGCCAGCAGCCTCGCCGGGATTGGGACTGAAGCTTTCTTT.

This clonotype showed up just a few times. This chain joins TRBV29-1 and TRBJ2-3, with D tentatively TRBD2 (5 bases). V gave up 5 bases and J gave up 2 bases, with 11 bases separating them. CDR1 and CDR2 from the germline V gene are SQVTM and ANQGSEA. This CDR3 spans 13 amino acids. The CDR3 bases are TGCAGCGTTAGGAGGATCACCACAGATACGCAGTATTTT. It encodes CSVRRITTDTQYF.

The table lists this clonotype with a few counts. V is TRBV5-1 and J is TRBJ2-3; the D gene is possibly TRBD1 (6 bases). This CDR3 region has 17 residues. Between the trimmed V and J ends, which lost 4 bases and 3 bases, there was a span of 21 bases. CDR1 and CDR2 (germline): SGHRS, YFSETQ. The CDR3 reads CASSPQGQGKGTDTQYF. In nucleotides, the CDR3 is TGCGCCAGCAGCCCCCAGGGGCAGGGGAAGGGGACAGATACGCAGTATTTT.

At least ten counts were recorded for this clonotype. The rearrangement uses TRBV6-6 and TRBJ1-4, with 7 bases fitting TRBD1. Trimming cost V 4 bases and J 8 bases; bases outside gene matches: 4. Per the germline V gene, CDR1 is MNHNY and CDR2 is SVGAGI (reference sequence). The CDR3 consists of 13 residues. DNA of the CDR3: TGTGCCAGCAGTTCCGGACAGGCAGAAAAACTGTTTTTT. This codes for CASSSGQAEKLFF.

The rearrangement links TRBV5-1 to TRBJ2-3; D ambiguous. Germline V gene data show CDR1 as SGHRS and CDR2 as YFSETQ. V was trimmed by 2 bases and J by 1 base, leaving 14 bases between them. The CDR3 loop spans 16 amino acids. This CDR3 reads CASSFLTPPGTDTQYF. The DNA for the CDR3 is TGCGCCAGCAGCTTCCTCACGCCCCCCGGCACAGATACGCAGTATTTT.

This rearrangement joins TRBV30 to TRBJ2-7; D possibly corresponds to TRBD1 (6 bases). Germline lookup yields CDR1 GTSNPN and CDR2 SVGIG (reference sequence). CDR3 size: 15 residues. Trimming cost V 3 bases and J 2 bases, with 17 bases left between them. In DNA form, the CDR3 reads TGTGCCTGGAGACTGTTCACAGGGCTCACCTACGAGCAGTACTTC. Protein: CAWRLFTGLTYEQYF.

This clonotype has just a few counts. The chain combines TRBV21-1 with TRBJ2-5; TRBD2, the D gene given by the table, was not confirmed from the DNA. TRBV21-1 is designated a pseudogene. The CDR3 length is 14 residues. The CDR3 protein is CASTWETYQETQYF. For the CDR3, the DNA is TGTGCCAGCACGTGGGAGACGTACCAAGAGACCCAGTACTTC.

This clonotype was seen repeatedly, ten times or more. This chain links TRBV7-9 with TRBJ2-1; D gene unclear. This CDR3 has 13 residues. Germline assignment: CDR1 SEHNR and CDR2 FQNEAQ (reference sequence). Trimming removed 5 bases from V and 6 bases from J, with 11 bases in between. The CDR3 here is CASSLGTGNEQFF. DNA of the CDR3: TGTGCCAGCAGCCTAGGCACGGGCAATGAGCAGTTCTTC.

Many counts were recorded for this clonotype. The J gene is TRBJ1-6, the V gene TRBV20-1; perhaps TRBD1 as D (6 bases). Germline loops: CDR1 DFQATT, CDR2 SNEGSKA (reference sequence). Deletions cut 1 base from V and 5 bases from J, with 15 bases between. This CDR3 spans 16 amino acids. CDR3 nucleotides: TGCAGTGCTAGAGGGGGCCGGACAGACCATAATTCACCCCTCCACTTT. Translated: CSARGGRTDHNSPLHF.

A few counts support this clonotype. This sequence joins TRBV20-1 and TRBJ2-5; 12 bases align to TRBD1. V dropped 3 bases and J dropped 4; count of bases not matched to a gene: 12. The CDR3 is 17 residues long. The germline CDR1 and CDR2 sequences are DFQATT and SNEGSKA (reference sequence). In DNA form, the CDR3 reads TGCAGTGCTAGCAAGCCCTTGGGACAGGGGGCAGGAGAGACCCAGTACTTC. Protein: CSASKPLGQGAGETQYF.